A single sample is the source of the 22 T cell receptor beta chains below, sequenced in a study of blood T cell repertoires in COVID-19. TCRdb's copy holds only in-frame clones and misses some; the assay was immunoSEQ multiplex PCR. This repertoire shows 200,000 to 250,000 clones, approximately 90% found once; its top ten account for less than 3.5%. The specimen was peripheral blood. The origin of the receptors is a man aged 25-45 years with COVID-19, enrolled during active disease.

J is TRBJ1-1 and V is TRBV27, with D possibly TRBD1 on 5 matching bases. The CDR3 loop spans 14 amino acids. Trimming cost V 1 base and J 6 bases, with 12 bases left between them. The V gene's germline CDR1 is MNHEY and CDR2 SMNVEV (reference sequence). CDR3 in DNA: TGTGCCAGCAGTTTATGGGGAGGGGTTCCTGAAGCTTTCTTT. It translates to CASSLWGGVPEAFF.

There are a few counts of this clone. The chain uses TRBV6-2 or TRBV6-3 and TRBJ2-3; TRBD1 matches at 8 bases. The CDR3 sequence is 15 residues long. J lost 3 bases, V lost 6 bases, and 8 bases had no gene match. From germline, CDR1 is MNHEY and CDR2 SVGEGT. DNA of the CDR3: TGTGCCAGCAGCCCGGACAGGGTGGGAACAGATACGCAGTATTTT. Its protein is CASSPDRVGTDTQYF.

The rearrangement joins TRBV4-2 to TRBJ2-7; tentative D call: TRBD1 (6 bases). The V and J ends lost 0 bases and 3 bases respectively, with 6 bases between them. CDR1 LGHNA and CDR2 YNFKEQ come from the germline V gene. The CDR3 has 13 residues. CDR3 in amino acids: CASSQEGGYEQYF. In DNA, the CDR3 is TGTGCCAGCAGCCAAGAAGGGGGCTACGAGCAGTACTTC.

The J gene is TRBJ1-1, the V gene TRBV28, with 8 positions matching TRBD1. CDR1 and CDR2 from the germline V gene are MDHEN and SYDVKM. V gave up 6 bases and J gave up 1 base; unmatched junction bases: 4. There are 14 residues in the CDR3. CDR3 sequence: CASRDRGRNTEAFF. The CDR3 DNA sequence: TGTGCCAGCAGAGACAGGGGAAGGAACACTGAAGCTTTCTTT. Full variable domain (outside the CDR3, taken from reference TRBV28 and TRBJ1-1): DVKVTQSSRYLVKRTGEKVFLECVQDMDHENMFWYRQDPGLGLRLIYFSYDVKMKEKGDIPEGYSVSREKKERFSLILESASTNQTSMYLCASRDRGRNTEAFFGQGTRLTVV.

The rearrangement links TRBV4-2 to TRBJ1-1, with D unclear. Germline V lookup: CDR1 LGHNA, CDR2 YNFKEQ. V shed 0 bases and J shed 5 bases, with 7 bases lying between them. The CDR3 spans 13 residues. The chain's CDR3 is CASSQEDGTEAFF. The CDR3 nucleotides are TGTGCCAGCAGCCAAGAAGACGGGACTGAAGCTTTCTTT.

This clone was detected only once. The CDR3 here is CASSLTRITSNTEAFF. The CDR3 DNA follows: TGTGCCAGCAGCTTAACCCGAATTACATCGAACACTGAAGCTTTCTTT. V usage is TRBV7-9 and J usage is TRBJ1-1, with D hard to call. The CDR3 consists of 16 residues. In germline, CDR1 is SEHNR, CDR2 FQNEAQ (reference sequence). V lost 2 bases to trimming and J lost 1 base, with 14 bases between them.

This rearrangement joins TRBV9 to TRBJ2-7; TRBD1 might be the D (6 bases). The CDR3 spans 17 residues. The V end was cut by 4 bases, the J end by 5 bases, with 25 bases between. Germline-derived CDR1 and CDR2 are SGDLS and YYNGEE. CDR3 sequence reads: CASSQSGGGWTSHEQYF. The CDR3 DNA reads TGTGCCAGCAGCCAGAGTGGGGGCGGTTGGACCTCTCACGAGCAGTACTTC.

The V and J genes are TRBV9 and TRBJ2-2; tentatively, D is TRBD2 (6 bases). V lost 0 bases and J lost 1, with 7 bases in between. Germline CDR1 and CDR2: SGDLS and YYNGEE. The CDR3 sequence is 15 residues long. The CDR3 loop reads CASSVDGGNTGELFF. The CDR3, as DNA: TGTGCCAGCAGCGTAGACGGGGGGAACACCGGGGAGCTGTTTTTT.

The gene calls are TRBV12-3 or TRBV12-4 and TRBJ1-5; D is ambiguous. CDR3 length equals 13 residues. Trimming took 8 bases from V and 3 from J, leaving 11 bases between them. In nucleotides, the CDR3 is TGTGCCAGCCAGAGCGGGATCAATCAGCCCCAGCATTTT. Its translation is CASQSGINQPQHF.

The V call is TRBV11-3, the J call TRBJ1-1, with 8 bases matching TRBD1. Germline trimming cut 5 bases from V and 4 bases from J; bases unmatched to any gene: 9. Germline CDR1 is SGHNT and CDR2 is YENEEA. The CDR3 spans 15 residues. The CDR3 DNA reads TGTGCCAGCAGCCCAGGGGGTACAGGGGGCACTGAAGCTTTCTTT. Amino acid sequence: CASSPGGTGGTEAFF.

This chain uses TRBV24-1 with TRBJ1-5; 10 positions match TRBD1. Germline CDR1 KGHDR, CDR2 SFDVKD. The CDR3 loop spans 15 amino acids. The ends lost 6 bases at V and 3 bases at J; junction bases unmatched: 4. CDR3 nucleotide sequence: TGTGCCACCAGTCAGGGACAGGGGAACAATCAGCCCCAGCATTTT. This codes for CATSQGQGNNQPQHF.

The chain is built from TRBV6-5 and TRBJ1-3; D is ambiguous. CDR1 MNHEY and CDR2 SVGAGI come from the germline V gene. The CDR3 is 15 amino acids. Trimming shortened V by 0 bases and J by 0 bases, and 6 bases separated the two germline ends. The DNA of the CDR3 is TGTGCCAGCAGTTACTCCTGGAGCTCTGGAAACACCATATATTTT. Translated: CASSYSWSSGNTIYF.

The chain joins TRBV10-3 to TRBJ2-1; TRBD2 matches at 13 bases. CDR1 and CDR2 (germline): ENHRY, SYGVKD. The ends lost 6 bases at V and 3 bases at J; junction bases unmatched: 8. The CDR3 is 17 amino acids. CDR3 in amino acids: CAISPRTSGSSYNEQFF. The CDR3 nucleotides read TGTGCCATCAGCCCGAGGACTAGCGGGAGTAGCTACAATGAGCAGTTCTTC.

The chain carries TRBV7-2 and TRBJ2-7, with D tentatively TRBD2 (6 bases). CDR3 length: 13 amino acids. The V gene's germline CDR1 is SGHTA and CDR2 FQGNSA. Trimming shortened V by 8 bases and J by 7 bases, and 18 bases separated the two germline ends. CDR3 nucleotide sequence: TGTGCCAGCGCCGTCGGTCCGGGACTTGAGCAGTACTTC. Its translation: CASAVGPGLEQYF.

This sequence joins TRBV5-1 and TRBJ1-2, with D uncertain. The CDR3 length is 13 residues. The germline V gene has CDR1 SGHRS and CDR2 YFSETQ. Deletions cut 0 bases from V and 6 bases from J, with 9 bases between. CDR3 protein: CASSLGNQDGYTF. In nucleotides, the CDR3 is TGCGCCAGCAGCTTGGGGAATCAGGATGGCTACACCTTC.

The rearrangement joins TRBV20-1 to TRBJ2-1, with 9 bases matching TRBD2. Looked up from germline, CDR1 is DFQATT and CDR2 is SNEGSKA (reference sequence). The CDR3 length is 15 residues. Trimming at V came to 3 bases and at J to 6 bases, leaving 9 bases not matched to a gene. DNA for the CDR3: TGCAGTGCTAGTAAATTGGGACTAGCTCCCAATGAGCAGTTCTTC. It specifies CSASKLGLAPNEQFF.

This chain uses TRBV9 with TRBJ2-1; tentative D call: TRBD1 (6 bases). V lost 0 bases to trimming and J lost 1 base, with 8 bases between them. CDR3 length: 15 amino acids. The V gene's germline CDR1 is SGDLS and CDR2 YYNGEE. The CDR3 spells CASSVAQGSYNEQFF. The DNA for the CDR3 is TGTGCCAGCAGCGTAGCACAGGGATCCTACAATGAGCAGTTCTTC.

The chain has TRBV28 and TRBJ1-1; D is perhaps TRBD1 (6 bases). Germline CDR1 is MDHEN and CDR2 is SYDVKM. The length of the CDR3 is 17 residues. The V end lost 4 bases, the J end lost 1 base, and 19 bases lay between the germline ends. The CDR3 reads CASSSNKLGGKNTEAFF. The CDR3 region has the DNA TGTGCCAGCAGTTCGAATAAACTAGGGGGTAAGAACACTGAAGCTTTCTTT.

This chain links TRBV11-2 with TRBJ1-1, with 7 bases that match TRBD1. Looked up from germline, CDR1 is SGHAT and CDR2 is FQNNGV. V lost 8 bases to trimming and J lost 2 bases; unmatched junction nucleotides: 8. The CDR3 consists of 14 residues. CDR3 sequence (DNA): TGTGCCAGCGGCCAGGGACAGCTAAACACTGAAGCTTTCTTT. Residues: CASGQGQLNTEAFF. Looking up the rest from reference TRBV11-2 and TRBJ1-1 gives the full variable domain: EAGVAQSPRYKIIEKRQSVAFWCNPISGHATLYWYQQILGQGPKLLIQFQNNGVVDDSQLPKDRFSAERLKGVDSTLKIQPAKLEDSAVYLCASGQGQLNTEAFFGQGTRLTVV.

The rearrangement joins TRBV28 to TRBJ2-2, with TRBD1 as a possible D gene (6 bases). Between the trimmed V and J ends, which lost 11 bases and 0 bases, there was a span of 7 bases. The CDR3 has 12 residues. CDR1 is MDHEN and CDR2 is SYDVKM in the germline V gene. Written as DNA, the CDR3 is TGTGCCGGGACAACGAACACCGGGGAGCTGTTTTTT. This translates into CAGTTNTGELFF.

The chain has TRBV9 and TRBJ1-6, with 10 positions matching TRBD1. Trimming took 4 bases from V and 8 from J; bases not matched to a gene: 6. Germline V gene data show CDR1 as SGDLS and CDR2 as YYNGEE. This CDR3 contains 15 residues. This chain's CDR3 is CASSPGQGKDSPLHF. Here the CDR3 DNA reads TGTGCCAGCAGCCCGGGACAGGGGAAGGATTCACCCCTCCACTTT.

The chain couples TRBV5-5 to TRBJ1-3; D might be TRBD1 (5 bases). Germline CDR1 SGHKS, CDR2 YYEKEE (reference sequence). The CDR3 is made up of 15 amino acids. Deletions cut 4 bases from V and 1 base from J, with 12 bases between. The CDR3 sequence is CASSLGGGSGNTIYF. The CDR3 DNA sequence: TGTGCCAGCAGCCTTGGTGGGGGGTCTGGAAACACCATATATTTT. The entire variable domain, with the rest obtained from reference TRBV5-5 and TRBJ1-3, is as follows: DAGVTQSPTHLIKTRGQQVTLRCSPISGHKSVSWYQQVLGQGPQFIFQYYEKEERGRGNFPDRFSARQFPNYSSELNVNALLLGDSALYLCASSLGGGSGNTIYFGEGSWLTVV.